Below are 3 T cell receptor beta chains sequenced from a single sample in a study of blood T cell repertoires in COVID-19. TCRdb's table, derived via immunoSEQ multiplex PCR, lists solely in-frame clones and lacks some. The data contain more than 100,000 clones, about 90% of them singletons. Sample: peripheral blood. These receptors were collected from a woman aged 55 to 70 with acute or convalescent COVID-19.

This sequence joins TRBV4-1 and TRBJ1-3, with a tentative D call TRBD1 (6 bases). V was shortened by 3 bases and J by 0 bases, with 12 bases between the two germline ends. The CDR3 runs to 16 residues. Germline CDR1 reads MGHRA; CDR2 reads YSYEKL. CDR3 DNA: TGCGCCAGCAGCCAGTACAGGGTCTACTCTGGAAACACCATATATTTT. Protein product: CASSQYRVYSGNTIYF.

The J gene is TRBJ1-6, the V gene TRBV5-1; D remains unclear. Germline V gene data show CDR1 as SGHRS and CDR2 as YFSETQ. CDR3 length equals 14 residues. Trimming removed 8 bases at V and 8 bases at J, with 17 bases between. This chain's CDR3 is CASSNSGFDSPLHF. CDR3 nucleotides: TGCGCCAGTTCGAACAGCGGGTTCGATTCACCCCTCCACTTT.

The chain employs TRBV7-3 and TRBJ2-2; D ambiguous. The CDR3 spans 13 residues. Trimming left V 5 bases short and J 7 bases short, with 11 bases between. CDR1 is SGHTA, CDR2 FQGTGA, per germline. The CDR3 sequence is CASSPQRSGELFF. The CDR3 DNA is TGTGCCAGCAGCCCCCAGCGTAGCGGGGAGCTGTTTTTT.